Following are 10 T cell receptor beta chains from one sample sequenced in a study of T-cell reconstitution after alpha-beta-depleted transplantation in children. A TCRbeta library incorporating unique molecular identifiers was prepared. TCRdb processed the PCR reads anew with MiXCR; each CDR3 protein has one entry. The table lists roughly 250,000 distinct CDR3 sequences, under 9.5% of them singletons, with under 8% in the top ten. The sample consisted of PBMCs, mostly from graft donor cells, taken 180 days after TCRalphabeta/CD19-depleted stem cell transplant. The receptors originated from a male patient between 10 and 17 years old who had a stem cell transplant for acute lymphoblastic leukemia, so the T cells may come from the graft donor.

This clonotype was seen many times. The chain's CDR3 is CAISEPGQGHYEQYF. DNA for the CDR3: TGTGCCATCAGTGAGCCGGGACAGGGGCACTACGAGCAGTACTTC. The chain links TRBV10-3 to TRBJ2-7, with 10 bases aligning to TRBD1. CDR1 ENHRY and CDR2 SYGVKD come from the germline V gene. Germline trimming cut 2 bases from V and 3 bases from J; bases unmatched to any gene: 4. This CDR3 region has 15 residues.

Ten or more counts support this clonotype. The chain combines TRBV12-3 or TRBV12-4 with TRBJ1-4; TRBD1 aligns across 7 bases. V lost 6 bases and J lost 7; bases outside the gene matches: 8. CDR3 size: 14 residues. CDR3 sequence: CASRPTRQGEKLFF. For the CDR3, the DNA is TGTGCCAGCAGGCCCACCCGACAGGGTGAAAAACTGTTTTTT.

This clonotype was observed many times. CDR3 sequence (DNA): TGTGCCAGCAGCCAAGACGGGGCAAAACTGTTTTTT. Translating it yields CASSQDGAKLFF. The gene calls are TRBV14 and TRBJ1-4; weak D call: TRBD1 (5 bases). This CDR3 is 12 amino acids long. Trimming took off 0 bases at V and 10 bases at J, with 6 bases between the two ends. In germline, CDR1 is SGHDN, CDR2 FVKESK.

This clonotype was observed a single time. This could be a read error, since a much larger clone is one nucleotide away. The J gene is TRBJ1-1, the V gene TRBV7-2, with a tentative D call TRBD1 (6 bases). The CDR3 is 13 amino acids. The germline V gene encodes CDR1 SGHTA and CDR2 FQGNSA. The CDR3 loop reads CASSRGGETEAVF. The CDR3 bases are TGTGCCAGCAGCCGAGGGGGAGAAACTGAAGCTGTCTTT. Looking up the rest from reference TRBV7-2 and TRBJ1-1 gives the full variable domain: GAGVSQSPSNKVTEKGKDVELRCDPISGHTALYWYRQSLGQGLEFLIYFQGNSAPDKSGLPSDRFSAERTGGSVSTLTIQRTQQEDSAVYLCASSRGGETEAVFGQGTRLTVV.

This clonotype appeared many times. V is TRBV11-3 and J is TRBJ2-7; 14 nucleotides line up with TRBD2. V lost 11 bases to trimming and J lost 4 bases; unmatched junction nucleotides: 13. Germline V gene sequence: CDR1 SGHNT, CDR2 YENEEA. This CDR3 has 16 amino acids. The CDR3: CARRTSGGYLAYEQYF. Written as DNA, the CDR3 is TGTGCCCGTCGGACTAGCGGGGGGTACCTGGCGTACGAGCAGTACTTC.

There are many counts of this clonotype. CDR3 residues: CASSRTGYGYTF. DNA for the CDR3: TGTGCCAGCAGTAGGACAGGCTATGGCTACACCTTC. The chain recombines TRBV12-3 or TRBV12-4 with TRBJ1-2, with TRBD1 identical over 7 bases. The CDR3 is 12 residues long. Germline trimming cut 5 bases from V and 4 bases from J; bases unmatched to any gene: 1.

This clonotype was counted ten times or more. V gene TRBV5-1 combines with J gene TRBJ1-1, with 7 bases fitting TRBD1. Germline CDR1 reads SGHRS; CDR2 reads YFSETQ. This CDR3 region has 15 residues. V was pared by 4 bases and J by 0 bases, with 6 bases of the junction left unmatched. CDR3 DNA: TGCGCCAGCAGCCGGTCGGGACAGTTGAACACTGAAGCTTTCTTT. This encodes CASSRSGQLNTEAFF.

This clonotype has at least ten counts. V usage is TRBV7-9 and J usage is TRBJ1-2; D perhaps matches TRBD1 (5 bases). Germline V gene lookup returns CDR1 SEHNR and CDR2 FQNEAQ (reference sequence). This CDR3 has 14 amino acids. Trimming removed 3 bases at V and 4 bases at J, with 12 bases between. The CDR3 sequence is CASSFGDLPYGYTF. The CDR3 DNA follows: TGTGCCAGCAGCTTTGGGGACCTCCCCTATGGCTACACCTTC.

Many counts were recorded for this clonotype. The gene calls are TRBV9 and TRBJ2-4, with D hard to call. CDR1 is SGDLS, CDR2 YYNGEE, per germline. This CDR3 spans 14 amino acids. Trimming took off 4 bases at V and 3 bases at J, with 11 bases between the two ends. CDR3 in amino acids: CASSPPDNKNIQYF. CDR3 coding DNA: TGTGCCAGCAGCCCTCCCGACAACAAAAACATTCAGTACTTC.

This clonotype was seen repeatedly, ten times or more. The chain is built from TRBV12-3 or TRBV12-4 and TRBJ1-1; D not certain. The CDR3 loop spans 13 amino acids. The V and J ends lost 6 bases and 0 bases respectively, with 8 bases between them. For the CDR3, the DNA is TGTGCCAGCAGCGCGACGTTGAACACTGAAGCTTTCTTT. Translated, it gives CASSATLNTEAFF.